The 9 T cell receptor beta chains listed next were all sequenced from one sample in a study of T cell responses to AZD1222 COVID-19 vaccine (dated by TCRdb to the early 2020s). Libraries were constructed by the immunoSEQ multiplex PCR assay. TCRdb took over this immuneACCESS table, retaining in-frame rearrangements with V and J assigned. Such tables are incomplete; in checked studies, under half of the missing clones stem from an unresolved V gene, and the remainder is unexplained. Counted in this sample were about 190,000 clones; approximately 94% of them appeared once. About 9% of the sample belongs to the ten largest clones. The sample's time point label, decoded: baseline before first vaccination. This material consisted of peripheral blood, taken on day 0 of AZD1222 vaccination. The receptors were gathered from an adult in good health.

The CDR3: CASSPLADTQYF. CDR3 sequence (DNA): TGTGCCAGCAGCCCCCTGGCAGATACGCAGTATTTT. This chain joins TRBV7-2 and TRBJ2-3; D is unclear. Trimming left V 5 bases short and J 4 bases short, with 7 bases between. CDR1 and CDR2 (germline): SGHTA, FQGNSA. The CDR3 extends over 12 amino acids.

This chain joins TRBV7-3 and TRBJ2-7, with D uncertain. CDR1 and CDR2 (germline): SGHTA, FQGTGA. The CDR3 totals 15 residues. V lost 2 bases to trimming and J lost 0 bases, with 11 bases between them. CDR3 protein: CASSLGPGDSYEQYF. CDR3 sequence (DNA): TGTGCCAGCAGCTTAGGCCCTGGAGACTCCTACGAGCAGTACTTC.

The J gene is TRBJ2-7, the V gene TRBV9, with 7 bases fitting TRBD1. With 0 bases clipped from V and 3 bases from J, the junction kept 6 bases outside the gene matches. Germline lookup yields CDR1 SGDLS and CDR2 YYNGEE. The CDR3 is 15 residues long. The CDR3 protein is CASSVEGAKGYEQYF. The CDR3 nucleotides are TGTGCCAGCAGCGTAGAGGGGGCTAAAGGCTACGAGCAGTACTTC.

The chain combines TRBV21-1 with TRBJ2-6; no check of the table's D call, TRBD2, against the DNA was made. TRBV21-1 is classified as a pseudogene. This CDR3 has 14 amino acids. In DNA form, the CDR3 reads TGTGCCAGCAGCATGCCGGCTGGGGCCAACGTCCTGACTTTC. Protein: CASSMPAGANVLTF.

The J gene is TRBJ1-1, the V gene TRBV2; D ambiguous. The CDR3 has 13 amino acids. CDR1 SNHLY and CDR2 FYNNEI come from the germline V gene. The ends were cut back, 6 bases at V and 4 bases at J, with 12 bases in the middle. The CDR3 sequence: CASSPAGPTEAFF. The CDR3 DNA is TGTGCCAGCAGCCCCGCTGGTCCCACTGAAGCTTTCTTT.

CDR3 in DNA: TGTGCCAGCAGTTTGAGGAGCACAGATACGCAGTATTTT. Translation: CASSLRSTDTQYF. V usage is TRBV12-3 or TRBV12-4 and J usage is TRBJ2-3; D ambiguous. Between the trimmed V and J ends, which lost 3 bases and 0 bases, there was a span of 4 bases. The CDR3 consists of 13 residues.

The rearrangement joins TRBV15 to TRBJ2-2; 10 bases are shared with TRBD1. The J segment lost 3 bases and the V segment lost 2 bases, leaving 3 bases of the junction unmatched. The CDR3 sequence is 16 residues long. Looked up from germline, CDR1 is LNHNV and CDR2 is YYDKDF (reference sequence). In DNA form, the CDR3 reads TGTGCCACCAGCAGAACCGGGACAGGGGACACCGGGGAGCTGTTTTTT. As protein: CATSRTGTGDTGELFF.

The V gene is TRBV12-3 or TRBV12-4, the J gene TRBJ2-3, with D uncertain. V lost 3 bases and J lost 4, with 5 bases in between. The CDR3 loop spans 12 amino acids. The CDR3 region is CASSFWADTQYF. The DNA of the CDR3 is TGTGCCAGCAGTTTTTGGGCAGATACGCAGTATTTT.

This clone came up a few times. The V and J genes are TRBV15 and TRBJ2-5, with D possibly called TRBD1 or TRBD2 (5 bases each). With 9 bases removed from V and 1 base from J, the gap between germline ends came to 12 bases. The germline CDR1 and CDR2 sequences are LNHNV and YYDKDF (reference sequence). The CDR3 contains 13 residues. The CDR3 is CATQDGTQETQYF. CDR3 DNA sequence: TGTGCCACTCAGGACGGGACCCAAGAGACCCAGTACTTC.